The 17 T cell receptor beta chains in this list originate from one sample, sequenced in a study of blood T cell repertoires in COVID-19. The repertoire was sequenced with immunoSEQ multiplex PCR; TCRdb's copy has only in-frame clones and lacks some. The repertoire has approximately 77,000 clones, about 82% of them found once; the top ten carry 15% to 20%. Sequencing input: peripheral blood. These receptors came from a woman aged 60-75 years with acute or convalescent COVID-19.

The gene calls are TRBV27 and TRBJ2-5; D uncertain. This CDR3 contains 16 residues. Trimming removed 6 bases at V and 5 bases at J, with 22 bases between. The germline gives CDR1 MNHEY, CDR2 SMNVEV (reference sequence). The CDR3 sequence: CASRPKSRFTVETQYF. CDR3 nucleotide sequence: TGTGCCAGCAGACCGAAAAGTCGGTTCACAGTGGAGACCCAGTACTTC.

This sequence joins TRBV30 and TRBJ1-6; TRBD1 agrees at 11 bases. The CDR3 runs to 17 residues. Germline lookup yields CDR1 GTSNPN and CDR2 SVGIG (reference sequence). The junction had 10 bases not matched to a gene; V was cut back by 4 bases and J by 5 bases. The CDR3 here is CAWTWTGGGLDNSPLHF. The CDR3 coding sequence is TGTGCCTGGACGTGGACAGGGGGCGGGTTGGATAATTCACCCCTCCACTTT. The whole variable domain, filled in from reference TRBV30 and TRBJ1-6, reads SQTIHQWPATLVQPVGSPLSLECTVEGTSNPNLYWYRQAAGRGLQLLFYSVGIGQISSEVPQNLSASRPQDRQFILSSKKLLLSDSGFYLCAWTWTGGGLDNSPLHFGNGTRLTVT.

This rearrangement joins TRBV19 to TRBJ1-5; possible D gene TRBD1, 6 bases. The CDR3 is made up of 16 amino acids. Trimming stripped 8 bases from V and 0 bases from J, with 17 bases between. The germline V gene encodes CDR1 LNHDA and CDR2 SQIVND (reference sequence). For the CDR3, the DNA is TGTGCCAGTCGGGGGGCCGTGGGCAGTAGCAATCAGCCCCAGCATTTT. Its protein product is CASRGAVGSSNQPQHF.

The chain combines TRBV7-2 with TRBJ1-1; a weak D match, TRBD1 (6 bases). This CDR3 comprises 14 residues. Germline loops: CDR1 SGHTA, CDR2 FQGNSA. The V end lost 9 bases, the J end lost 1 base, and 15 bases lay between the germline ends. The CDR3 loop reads CASTRDTSNTEAFF. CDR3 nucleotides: TGTGCCAGTACTAGGGACACGTCGAACACTGAAGCTTTCTTT.

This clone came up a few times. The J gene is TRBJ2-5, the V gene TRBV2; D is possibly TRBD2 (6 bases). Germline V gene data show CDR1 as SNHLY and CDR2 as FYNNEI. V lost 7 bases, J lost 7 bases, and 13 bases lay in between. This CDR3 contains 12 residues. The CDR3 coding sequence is TGTGCCAGCAACCGGGAGTCGGGGACCCAGTACTTC. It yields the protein CASNRESGTQYF.

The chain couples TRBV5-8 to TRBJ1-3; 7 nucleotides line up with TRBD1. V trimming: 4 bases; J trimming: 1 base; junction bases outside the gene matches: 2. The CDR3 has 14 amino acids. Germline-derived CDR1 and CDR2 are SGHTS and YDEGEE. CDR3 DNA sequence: TGTGCCAGCAGCCGCAGGGGGTCTGGAAACACCATATATTTT. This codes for CASSRRGSGNTIYF. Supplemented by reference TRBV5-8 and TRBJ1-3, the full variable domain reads EAGVTQSPTHLIKTRGQQATLRCSPISGHTSVYWYQQALGLGLQFLLWYDEGEERNRGNFPPRFSGRQFPNYSSELNVNALELEDSALYLCASSRRGSGNTIYFGEGSWLTVV.

CDR3: CASTSQVSNQPQHF. DNA of the CDR3: TGTGCCAGCACTTCACAGGTTAGCAATCAGCCCCAGCATTTT. This chain uses TRBV19 with TRBJ1-5; a possible D gene is TRBD1 (5 bases). This CDR3 has 14 amino acids. The V gene's germline CDR1 is LNHDA and CDR2 SQIVND (reference sequence). Trimming cost V 9 bases and J 0 bases, with 12 bases left between them.

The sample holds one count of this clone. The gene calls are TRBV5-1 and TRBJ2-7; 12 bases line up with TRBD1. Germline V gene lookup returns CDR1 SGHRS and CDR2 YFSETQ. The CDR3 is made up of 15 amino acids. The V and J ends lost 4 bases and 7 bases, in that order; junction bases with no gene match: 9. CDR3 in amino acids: CASSPGTGGAGEQYF. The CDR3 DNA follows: TGCGCCAGCAGCCCCGGGACAGGGGGCGCGGGGGAGCAGTACTTC.

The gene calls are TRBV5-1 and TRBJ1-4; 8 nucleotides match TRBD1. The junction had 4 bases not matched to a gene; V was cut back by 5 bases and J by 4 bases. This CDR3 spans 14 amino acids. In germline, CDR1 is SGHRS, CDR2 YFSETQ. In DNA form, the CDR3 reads TGCGCCAGCAGTTCGACAGGGGTTAATGAAAAACTGTTTTTT. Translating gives CASSSTGVNEKLFF. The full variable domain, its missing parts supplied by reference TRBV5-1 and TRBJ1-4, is KAGVTQTPRYLIKTRGQQVTLSCSPISGHRSVSWYQQTPGQGLQFLFEYFSETQRNKGNFPGRFSGRQFSNSRSEMNVSTLELGDSALYLCASSSTGVNEKLFFGSGTQLSVL.

The CDR3 loop reads CASSSERAKNIQYF. DNA for the CDR3: TGTGCCAGCAGCTCAGAACGGGCCAAAAACATTCAGTACTTC. The V gene is TRBV11-3, the J gene TRBJ2-4; no firm D call. V was pared by 4 bases and J by 1 base, with 8 bases between. CDR1 and CDR2 (germline): SGHNT, YENEEA. The CDR3 spans 14 residues. Drawing the rest from reference TRBV11-3 and TRBJ2-4, the complete variable domain is EAGVVQSPRYKIIEKKQPVAFWCNPISGHNTLYWYLQNLGQGPELLIRYENEEAVDDSQLPKDRFSAERLKGVDSTLKIQPAELGDSAVYLCASSSERAKNIQYFGAGTRLSVL.

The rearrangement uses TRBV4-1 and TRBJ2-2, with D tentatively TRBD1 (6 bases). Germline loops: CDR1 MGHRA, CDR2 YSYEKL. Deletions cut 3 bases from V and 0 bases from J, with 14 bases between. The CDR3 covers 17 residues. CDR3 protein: CASSQSGQPPNTGELFF. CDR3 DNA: TGCGCCAGCAGCCAGTCGGGACAACCGCCGAACACCGGGGAGCTGTTTTTT.

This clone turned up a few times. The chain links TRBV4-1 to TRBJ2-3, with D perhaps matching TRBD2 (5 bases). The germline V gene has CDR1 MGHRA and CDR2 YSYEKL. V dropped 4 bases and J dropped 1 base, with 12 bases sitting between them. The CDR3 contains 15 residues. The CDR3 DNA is TGCGCCAGCAGCCCCACCGGGGTCGGCACAGATACGCAGTATTTT. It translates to CASSPTGVGTDTQYF.

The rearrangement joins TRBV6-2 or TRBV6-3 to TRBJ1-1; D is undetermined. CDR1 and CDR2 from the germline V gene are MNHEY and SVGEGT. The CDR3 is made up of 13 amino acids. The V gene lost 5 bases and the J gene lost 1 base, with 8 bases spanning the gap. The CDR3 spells CASSGRKNTEAFF. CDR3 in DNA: TGTGCCAGCAGTGGGCGAAAGAACACTGAAGCTTTCTTT.

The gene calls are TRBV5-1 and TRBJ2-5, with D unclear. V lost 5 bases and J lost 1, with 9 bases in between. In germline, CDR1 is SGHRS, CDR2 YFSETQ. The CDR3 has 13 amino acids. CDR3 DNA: TGCGCCAGCAGTCCCTCTATCCAAGAGACCCAGTACTTC. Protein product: CASSPSIQETQYF.

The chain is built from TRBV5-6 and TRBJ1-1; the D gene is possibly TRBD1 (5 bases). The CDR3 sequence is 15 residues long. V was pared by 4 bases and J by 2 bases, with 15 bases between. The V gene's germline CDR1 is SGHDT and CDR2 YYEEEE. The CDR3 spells CASSPWGQLNTEAFF. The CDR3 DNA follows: TGTGCCAGCAGCCCGTGGGGCCAATTAAACACTGAAGCTTTCTTT.

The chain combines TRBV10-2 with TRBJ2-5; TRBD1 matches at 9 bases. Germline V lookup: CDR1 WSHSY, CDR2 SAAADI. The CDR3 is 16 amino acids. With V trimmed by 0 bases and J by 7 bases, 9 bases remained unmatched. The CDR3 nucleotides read TGCGCCAGCAGTGAGTCGGGCACAGGGGGCTTGGGGACCCAGTACTTC. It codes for CASSESGTGGLGTQYF.

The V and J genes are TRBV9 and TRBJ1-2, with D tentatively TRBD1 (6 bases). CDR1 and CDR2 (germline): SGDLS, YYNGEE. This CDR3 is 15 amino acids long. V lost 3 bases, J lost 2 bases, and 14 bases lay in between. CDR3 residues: CASSASGTKNYGYTF. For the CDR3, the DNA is TGTGCCAGCAGCGCCTCCGGGACAAAAAACTATGGCTACACCTTC.